A single sample gave rise to the 6 T cell receptor beta chains below, sequenced in a study of PD-L1 blockade in urothelial cancer (dated by TCRdb to about 2017). Preparation of the library involved the immunoSEQ multiplex PCR assay. This immuneACCESS table, as held by TCRdb, lists in-frame sequences with V and J called but not all clones. Of the missing ones, under half trace to an unresolved V gene in checked studies; the others have no known cause. This sample has around 110,000 clones in its table, and 80% to 90% of those were observed once. 1.5% to 2% of the sample is in the top ten clones. Read against the paper, the sample's time point label means: peripheral blood 6 weeks after treatment start. Sequenced here: PBMCs, sampled around atezolizumab (anti-PD-L1) treatment. Receptors originate from a man in his 60s with urothelial cancer.

The chain has TRBV5-1 and TRBJ2-2, with 7 nucleotides matching TRBD1. This CDR3 is 15 amino acids long. Germline V gene data show CDR1 as SGHRS and CDR2 as YFSETQ. After removal of 6 bases from V and 3 bases from J, the junction contained 8 bases not matched to a gene. The CDR3 reads CASNLGTADTGELFF. CDR3 nucleotides: TGCGCCAGCAACCTCGGGACAGCGGACACCGGGGAGCTGTTTTTT.

The chain employs TRBV7-9 and TRBJ2-7; D uncertain. Per the germline V gene, CDR1 is SEHNR and CDR2 is FQNEAQ (reference sequence). The V end lost 5 bases, the J end lost 3 bases, and 8 bases lay between the germline ends. This CDR3 region has 12 residues. The CDR3 coding sequence is TGTGCCAGCAGCAGTTCCTACTACGAGCAGTACTTC. This gives the protein CASSSSYYEQYF. Looking up the rest from reference TRBV7-9 and TRBJ2-7 gives the full variable domain: DTGVSQNPRHKITKRGQNVTFRCDPISEHNRLYWYRQTLGQGPEFLTYFQNEAQLEKSRLLSDRFSAERPKGSFSTLEIQRTEQGDSAMYLCASSSSYYEQYFGPGTRLTVT.

The genes are TRBV9 and TRBJ1-1, with 9 bases aligning to TRBD1. Germline trimming cut 4 bases from V and 1 base from J; bases unmatched to any gene: 5. The CDR3 length is 15 residues. Germline-derived CDR1 and CDR2 are SGDLS and YYNGEE. For the CDR3, the DNA is TGTGCCAGCAGCCCCCGGGACAGGGAGAACACTGAAGCTTTCTTT. This encodes CASSPRDRENTEAFF.

The chain couples TRBV18 to TRBJ1-3; the D is unclear. Trimming shortened V by 1 base and J by 0 bases, and 10 bases separated the two germline ends. From germline, CDR1 is KGHSH and CDR2 LQKENI. CDR3 length equals 16 residues. This chain's CDR3 is CASSPLRLDSGNTIYF. CDR3 nucleotides: TGTGCCAGCTCACCACTCAGACTGGACTCTGGAAACACCATATATTTT.

The V gene is TRBV28, the J gene TRBJ2-7; weak D call: TRBD2 (7 bases). The V end was cut by 7 bases, the J end by 3 bases, with 25 bases between. Germline CDR1 MDHEN, CDR2 SYDVKM. The CDR3 totals 17 residues. This chain's CDR3 is CASISGGHDEGGYEQYF. Here the CDR3 DNA reads TGTGCCAGCATATCGGGGGGACACGACGAGGGGGGCTACGAGCAGTACTTC. Based on the CDR3 plus reference TRBV28 and TRBJ2-7, the full variable domain is DVKVTQSSRYLVKRTGEKVFLECVQDMDHENMFWYRQDPGLGLRLIYFSYDVKMKEKGDIPEGYSVSREKKERFSLILESASTNQTSMYLCASISGGHDEGGYEQYFGPGTRLTVT.

The genes are TRBV14 and TRBJ1-1; 8 bases fit TRBD1. The CDR3 is 15 amino acids. The germline V gene encodes CDR1 SGHDN and CDR2 FVKESK. The junction had 5 bases not matched to a gene; V was cut back by 4 bases and J by 1 base. The CDR3 coding sequence is TGTGCCAGCAGCCTGGGAGGGACAGGGAACACTGAAGCTTTCTTT. This sequence encodes CASSLGGTGNTEAFF.